In its sample, the clone carrying this T cell receptor (beta chain) was seen many times. Followed longitudinally, the Seattle patients had been enrolled during active infection. The trim removed 2 bases at V and 5 bases at J, leaving 14 bases unmatched. The CDR3 covers 18 residues. Per the germline V gene, CDR1 is MDHEN and CDR2 is SYDVKM. The entry originates in a study of blood T cell repertoires in COVID-19. The wider study: Researchers got acute and convalescent COVID-19 samples from the United States, Italy and Spain. Sample material is recorded as cDNA or gDNA derived from T cells, B-cell-depleted T cells, or PBMCs.

Authors' analysis steps: Estimated nucleated cell counts came from reference gene primer amplification. The assay was immunoSEQ multiplex PCR, and TCRdb's table has in-frame clones only and misses some. V, J and clone size derive from that table, while D and trimming were established from the DNA sequence. The sample consists of 70,000 or so clones, 80% of them appearing once. This TCR was recovered from a man aged 50 to 59 with COVID-19, enrolled during active disease. Sequencing was done on a sample of peripheral blood. The chain is built from TRBV28 and TRBJ2-3; the match to TRBD2 covers 9 bases. The DNA for the CDR3 is TGTGCCAGCAGTTTAGGTCCTAGCGGGGCTCCTACTGGAGATACGCAGTATTTT. Protein sequence: CASSLGPSGAPTGDTQYF.